A selection of T cell receptor beta chains follows, all from one sample in a study of cytomegalovirus exposure and HLA in healthy donors. The assay was immunoSEQ multiplex PCR, and TCRdb's table has in-frame clones only and misses some. The sample comprises some 140,000 clones, 80% to 90% of which are singletons, and 2.9% rests with the top ten. Specimen: PBMCs. Every receptor here comes from a man aged 18 to 29 in good health and CMV-seronegative. CDR3s include the opening cysteine and the closing phenylalanine or tryptophan. The D gene is left open where the match is weak. Clone size is not always given. Where it is, it says once, few, many or a class for expanded clones.

NA,TRBV11-3,TRBD2,TRBJ2-1,CASSRGTSGSVWGNEQFF,TGTGCCAGCAGCCGGGGGACTAGCGGGAGTGTTTGGGGCAATGAGCAGTTCTTC
NA,TRBV29-1,TRBD1,TRBJ1-2,CSAIIRDRGLVYTF,TGCAGCGCGATAATCCGGGACAGGGGGCTAGTCTACACCTTC
NA,TRBV4-1,NA,TRBJ1-5,CASSQDYREDQPQHF,TGCGCCAGCAGCCAAGATTACCGGGAAGATCAGCCCCAGCATTTT
NA,TRBV7-8,NA,TRBJ2-1,CASSSLRDMVSYNEQFF,TGTGCCAGCAGCTCACTCCGGGACATGGTCTCCTACAATGAGCAGTTCTTC
NA,TRBV9,TRBD1,TRBJ1-2,CASSDQGQGKANYGYTF,TGTGCCAGCAGCGACCAGGGACAGGGCAAAGCTAACTATGGCTACACCTTC
many,TRBV19,NA,TRBJ2-1,CASSSREEGPKQFF,TGTGCCAGTAGTTCGCGGGAAGAGGGCCCCAAGCAGTTCTTC
NA,TRBV2,TRBD1,TRBJ1-6,CASSEAGRGPSPLHF,TGTGCCAGCAGTGAAGCGGGCAGGGGGCCTTCACCCCTCCACTTT
NA,TRBV10-1,TRBD1,TRBJ2-7,CASTLGTGGLETPYEQYF,TGCGCCAGCACATTAGGTACAGGGGGCCTAGAAACCCCCTACGAGCAGTACTTC
NA,TRBV7-8,TRBD1,TRBJ2-7,CASSRKPGQATYEQYF,TGTGCCAGCAGCCGAAAGCCGGGACAGGCCACCTACGAGCAGTACTTC
NA,TRBV9,TRBD2,TRBJ2-3,CASSVGGSGRAADTQYF,TGTGCCAGCAGCGTAGGGGGTAGCGGGAGGGCAGCAGATACGCAGTATTTT
once,TRBV2,TRBD1,TRBJ1-1,CASSDNFRGTEAFF,TGTGCCAGCAGTGATAACTTCAGGGGGACTGAAGCTTTCTTT
NA,TRBV27,NA,TRBJ2-7,CASSDSRGEQYF,TGTGCCAGCAGCGACTCCCGAGGGGAGCAGTACTTC
NA,TRBV5-5,NA,TRBJ2-2,CASSDRSLVGELFF,TGTGCCAGCAGCGACAGGAGCCTGGTCGGGGAGCTGTTTTTT
NA,TRBV11-2,NA,TRBJ2-1,CASADSYNEQFF,TGTGCCAGCGCTGACAGTTACAATGAGCAGTTCTTC
NA,TRBV27,NA,TRBJ2-1,CASSLGSNEQFF,TGTGCCAGCAGTTTAGGCTCCAATGAGCAGTTCTTC
NA,TRBV18,TRBD1,TRBJ1-5,CASSSTGGDQPQHF,TGTGCCAGCTCATCCACAGGGGGGGATCAGCCCCAGCATTTT
NA,TRBV7-9,TRBD1,TRBJ1-1,CATQPATGDTEAFF,TGTGCCACCCAGCCCGCGACAGGGGACACTGAAGCTTTCTTT
NA,TRBV5-3,NA,TRBJ2-7,CARSLSISGESYEQYF,TGTGCCAGAAGCTTGTCTATCTCGGGAGAATCCTACGAGCAGTACTTC
NA,TRBV2,TRBD1,TRBJ1-5,CASSGDSLSNQPQHF,TGTGCCAGCAGTGGGGACAGCCTTAGCAATCAGCCCCAGCATTTT
NA,TRBV4-1,NA,TRBJ2-7,CASSQEEAVNYEQYF,TGCGCCAGCAGCCAAGAGGAGGCGGTGAACTACGAGCAGTACTTC
once,TRBV15,NA,TRBJ1-2,CATSRDQGLRGYTF,TGTGCCACCAGCAGAGATCAGGGTTTGCGTGGCTACACCTTC
NA,TRBV6-1,NA,TRBJ1-1,CASSEAAGLTEAFF,TGTGCCAGCAGTGAAGCGGCAGGGTTGACTGAAGCTTTCTTT
NA,TRBV7-7,TRBD1,TRBJ2-7,CASSLGTGQGYEQYF,TGTGCCAGCAGCTTAGGTACGGGACAGGGATACGAGCAGTACTTC